This T cell receptor (beta chain) was sequenced during a study of shared clonotypes between healthy human individuals. Findings and caveats of the study: It was only blood that was sampled, and tissue repertoires likely differ. An expected dependence of interdonor clonotype sharing on sequencing depth was noted.

Points on this clone: The antigen is not known.

Clones were sequenced by immunoSEQ multiplex PCR, and TCRdb holds only the in-frame ones, with some missing. The table includes 90,000 to 150,000 clones, roughly 70% detected once. The CDR3 contains 15 residues. The V end was cut by 7 bases, the J end by 5 bases, with 21 bases between. Looked up from germline, CDR1 is MNHEY and CDR2 is SMNVEV (reference sequence). The authors combined CD45RO+ cells with CCR7-negative CD45RA+ TemRA cells as CD8 memory. The TCR comes from a woman in her 30s in good health. The sample consisted of memory CD8+ T cells sorted from blood. Subset meaning: CD45RO+ cells pooled with CCR7-negative TemRA cells. The gene calls are TRBV27 and TRBJ2-7; D may be TRBD1 (6 bases). Here the CDR3 DNA reads TGTGCCAGCACCCCCTGGGGCAGGGGTTCCCACGAGCAGTACTTC. As protein: CASTPWGRGSHEQYF.